This section outlines one TCR beta chain sequence together with its context. The sample is drawn from a study of blood T cell repertoires in COVID-19. Assay: immunoSEQ multiplex PCR; the TCRdb copy retains only in-frame clones and omits some. Among about 60,000 clones listed, 82% were seen once. The receptor's source is a woman aged 80 or over with acute or convalescent COVID-19. Sequenced sample: peripheral blood.

The CDR3 nucleotides are TGTGCCAGCAGTGTTTCTAGCGGGGCTGGGTTCTTC. Translating it yields CASSVSSGAGFF. V is TRBV2 and J is TRBJ2-1, with 9 bases matching TRBD2. V shed 4 bases and J 15 bases; nucleotides not matched to a gene: 7. This CDR3 is built from 12 residues. Per the germline V gene, CDR1 is SNHLY and CDR2 is FYNNEI.